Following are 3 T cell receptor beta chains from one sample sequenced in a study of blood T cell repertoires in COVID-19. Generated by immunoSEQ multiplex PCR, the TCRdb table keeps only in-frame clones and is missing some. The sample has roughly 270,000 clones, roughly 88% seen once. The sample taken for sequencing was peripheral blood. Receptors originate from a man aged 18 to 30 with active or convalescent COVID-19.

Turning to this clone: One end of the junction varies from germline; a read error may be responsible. DNA for the CDR3: TGTGCTAGTGGTTTGGCCCCGACAGCCCTACTTTACAATGAGCAGCTCTTC. Translated: CASGLAPTALLYNEQLF. The chain is built from TRBV12-5 and TRBJ2-1; possibly TRBD1 for D (5 bases). This CDR3 comprises 17 residues. Germline loops: CDR1 LGHNT, CDR2 FRNRAP. Full variable domain (remainder filled in from reference TRBV12-5 and TRBJ2-1): DARVTQTPRHKVTEMGQEVTMRCQPILGHNTVFWYRQTMMQGLELLAYFRNRAPLDDSGMPKDRFSAEMPDATLATLKIQPSEPRDSAVYFCASGLAPTALLYNEQLFGPGTRLTVL.

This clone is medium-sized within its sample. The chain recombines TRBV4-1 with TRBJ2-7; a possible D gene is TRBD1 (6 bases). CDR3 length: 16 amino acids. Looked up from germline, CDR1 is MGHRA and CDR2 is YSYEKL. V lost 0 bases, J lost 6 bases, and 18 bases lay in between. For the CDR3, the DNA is TGCGCCAGCAGCCAAGAGATGGGGTGGGGGCCCCTCGAGCAGTACTTC. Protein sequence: CASSQEMGWGPLEQYF.

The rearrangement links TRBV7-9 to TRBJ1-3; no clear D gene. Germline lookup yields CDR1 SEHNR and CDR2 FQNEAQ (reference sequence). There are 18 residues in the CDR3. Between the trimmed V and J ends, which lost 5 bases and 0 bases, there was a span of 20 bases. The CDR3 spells CASSIWAHGTTSGNTIYF. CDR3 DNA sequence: TGTGCCAGCAGCATTTGGGCCCATGGCACCACCTCTGGAAACACCATATATTTT.